The rows below give T cell receptor beta chains drawn from one sample of a study of shared clonotypes between healthy human individuals. Repertoires were generated with immunoSEQ multiplex PCR, while TCRdb's copy carries only in-frame clones and drops some. The sample holds approximately 640,000 clones, about 90% seen once. The sequenced sample was memory CD8+ T cells from PBMCs. The receptors shown here come from a man younger than 35 in good health. Some clones in this sample may be carry-over from other donors' samples. The CDR3 runs from the conserved cysteine through the conserved F or W. A D gene is named only where the DNA matches it firmly. Clone size appears in some rows only: once, few, many, or a class for an expanded clone.

>TRBV27|TRBJ2-1|.|.
CASSLAASYNEQFF
TGTGCCAGCAGTTTAGCAGCTTCCTACAATGAGCAGTTCTTC
>TRBV28|TRBJ1-5|TRBD1|.
CASSSGTGFNQPQHF
TGTGCCAGCAGTTCCGGGACAGGGTTCAATCAGCCCCAGCATTTT
>TRBV4-3|TRBJ2-7|TRBD2|.
CASSQGLAGAHEQYF
TGCGCCAGCAGCCAAGGACTAGCGGGAGCCCACGAGCAGTACTTC
>TRBV5-4|TRBJ2-3|TRBD2|.
CASKLAGEGDTQYF
TGTGCCAGCAAATTAGCGGGAGAGGGAGATACGCAGTATTTT
>TRBV9|TRBJ2-3|.|once
CASTGGSTDTQYF
TGTGCCAGCACGGGCGGAAGCACAGATACGCAGTATTTT
>TRBV28|TRBJ2-1|TRBD2|.
CASSLLREGSDEQFF
TGTGCCAGCAGTTTACTGCGGGAGGGTAGCGATGAGCAGTTCTTC
>TRBV10-2|TRBJ2-3|.|.
CASAGTSSTDTQYF
TGCGCCAGCGCCGGGACATCTAGCACAGATACGCAGTATTTT
>TRBV7-9|TRBJ2-5|.|.
CASSQRLETQYF
TGTGCCAGCAGCCAACGTTTGGAGACCCAGTACTTC
>TRBV5-1|TRBJ2-2|.|.
CASSLFGRRAGELFF
TGCGCCAGCAGCCTCTTCGGCAGAAGGGCCGGGGAGCTGTTTTTT
>TRBV7-9|TRBJ2-1|TRBD2|.
CASRKTSGYNEQFF
TGTGCCAGCAGGAAGACTAGCGGCTACAATGAGCAGTTCTTC
>TRBV7-9|TRBJ1-4|TRBD1|.
CASSASGTANEKGFF
TGTGCCAGCAGCGCCTCCGGGACAGCTAATGAAAAAGGGTTTTTT
>TRBV4-3|TRBJ2-3|TRBD2|.
CASSGRGYTDTQYF
TGCGCCAGCAGCGGGAGGGGCTACACAGATACGCAGTATTTT
>TRBV6-1|TRBJ1-2|.|.
CASTVDYGANYGYTF
TGTGCCAGCACCGTAGACTACGGGGCTAACTATGGCTACACCTTC
>TRBV27|TRBJ1-2|TRBD1|.
CASSPRTGPSYGYTF
TGTGCCAGCAGTCCCCGGACAGGCCCCAGCTATGGCTACACCTTC
>TRBV5-1|TRBJ1-2|.|.
CASSLEANYGYTF
TGCGCCAGCAGCTTGGAGGCAAACTATGGCTACACCTTC
>TRBV6-6|TRBJ2-7|TRBD2|.
CASRPLSGGPYEQYF
TGTGCCAGCAGACCTCTATCGGGAGGGCCCTACGAGCAGTACTTC
>TRBV27|TRBJ2-2|.|once
CASSPYLGLGTGELFF
TGTGCCAGCAGTCCCTATTTGGGTTTGGGCACCGGGGAGCTGTTTTTT
>TRBV27|TRBJ2-1|.|.
CASSLIWGGLNEQFF
TGTGCCAGCAGCTTAATATGGGGTGGCCTCAATGAGCAGTTCTTC
>TRBV4-1|TRBJ2-1|.|.
CASGTSSYNEQFF
TGCGCCAGCGGGACGAGCAGCTACAATGAGCAGTTCTTC
>TRBV6-4|TRBJ2-1|TRBD2|many
CASSETGTSGYNEQFF
TGTGCCAGCAGTGAAACCGGGACTAGCGGATACAATGAGCAGTTCTTC
>TRBV7-2|TRBJ1-5|.|.
CASSSRVNSNQPQHF
TGTGCCAGCAGCTCTAGAGTAAATAGCAATCAGCCCCAGCATTTT
>TRBV28|TRBJ2-5|TRBD1|.
CASSPGTGMKETQYF
TGTGCCAGCAGTCCGGGGACAGGGATGAAAGAGACCCAGTACTTC
>TRBV28|TRBJ1-3|.|once
CASSVNSYSGNTIYF
TGTGCCAGCAGTGTCAACAGTTACTCTGGAAACACCATATATTTT
>TRBV27|TRBJ2-7|.|.
CASSFSRGDRRETGPGEQYF
TGTGCCAGCAGTTTCTCTCGGGGGGACAGACGAGAAACAGGGCCTGGAGAGCAGTACTTC
>TRBV27|TRBJ1-1|TRBD1|.
CASSSFFLRGRFSYTEAFF
TGTGCCAGCAGTTCATTTTTCCTCAGGGGGCGATTTTCTTACACTGAAGCTTTCTTT
>TRBV7-2|TRBJ2-7|TRBD2|.
CASSLASSGRTVYEQYF
TGTGCCAGCAGCTTAGCGTCTAGCGGGAGGACAGTCTACGAGCAGTACTTC
>TRBV5-6|TRBJ2-7|TRBD1|once
CASSSGQVRDEQYF
TGTGCCAGCAGCTCCGGACAGGTTCGCGACGAGCAGTACTTC
>TRBV4-2|TRBJ1-5|.|.
CASSQAERRTNQPQHF
TGTGCCAGCAGCCAAGCCGAGCGACGTACCAATCAGCCCCAGCATTTT
>TRBV6-5|TRBJ2-6|.|.
CASSFLAGANVLTF
TGTGCCAGCAGTTTCCTGGCGGGCGCCAACGTCCTGACTTTC
>TRBV28|TRBJ2-5|.|.
CASSLSVRWETQYF
TGTGCCAGCAGTTTAAGCGTCCGTTGGGAGACCCAGTACTTC
>TRBV27|TRBJ1-2|TRBD1|.
CASSFTGVMGGYTF
TGTGCCAGCAGTTTTACAGGGGTTATGGGGGGCTACACCTTC
>TRBV9|TRBJ2-1|TRBD2|.
CASSVSGIAYNEQFF
TGTGCCAGCAGCGTTAGCGGGATTGCTTACAATGAGCAGTTCTTC
>TRBV5-6|TRBJ1-2|.|.
CASRSGGARGYTF
TGTGCCAGCAGGTCGGGGGGAGCGCGTGGCTACACCTTC
>TRBV2|TRBJ2-5|TRBD2|.
CASRTRRYRLKTETSGHQETQYF
TGTGCCAGCAGAACGAGACGCTACAGACTCAAGACAGAGACTAGCGGGCACCAAGAGACCCAGTACTTC
>TRBV4-1|TRBJ2-1|TRBD1|.
CASSQDGDRYNEQFF
TGCGCCAGCAGCCAAGATGGGGACAGGTACAATGAGCAGTTCTTC
>TRBV27|TRBJ1-1|.|.
CASSLSWTMNTEAFF
TGTGCCAGCAGTTTATCGTGGACGATGAACACTGAAGCTTTCTTT
>TRBV28|TRBJ1-4|.|.
CASKTGGPASGLFF
TGTGCCAGCAAAACGGGGGGGCCAGCCTCAGGGCTGTTTTTT
>TRBV5-6|TRBJ2-7|.|once
CASSLTSSSYEQYF
TGTGCCAGCAGCTTAACTAGTTCGTCCTACGAGCAGTACTTC
>TRBV7-9|TRBJ2-1|.|once
CASTAGGYNEQFF
TGTGCCAGCACGGCGGGTGGATACAATGAGCAGTTCTTC
>TRBV27|TRBJ2-1|TRBD2|.
CASSLGASGMIGSYNEQFF
TGTGCCAGCAGTTTAGGTGCTAGCGGGATGATTGGTTCCTACAATGAGCAGTTCTTC
>TRBV13|TRBJ1-1|.|many
CASERWGWPEAFF
TGTGCCAGCGAACGTTGGGGGTGGCCTGAAGCTTTCTTT